The 30 T cell receptor beta chains reported below all come from one sample, sequenced in a study of blood T cell repertoires in COVID-19. This table comes from immunoSEQ multiplex PCR, and its TCRdb copy is limited to in-frame clones, with some not included. Here the sample spans roughly 170,000 clones, less than 85% being singletons. The sequenced sample consisted of PBMCs or T cells enriched from blood (not recorded which). Source of these receptors: a woman in her forties or fifties who had recovered from COVID-19.

The rearrangement uses TRBV5-5 and TRBJ2-7; 10 bases agree with TRBD1. The CDR3 sequence is 16 residues long. Germline trimming cut 2 bases from V and 1 base from J; bases unmatched to any gene: 6. The germline CDR1 and CDR2 sequences are SGHKS and YYEKEE (reference sequence). The CDR3 sequence: CASSFSWDRGSYEQYV. DNA of the CDR3: TGTGCCAGCAGCTTTTCTTGGGACAGGGGATCCTACGAGCAGTACGTC.

The chain recombines TRBV23-1 with TRBJ2-7; maybe TRBD1 (5 bases). TRBV23-1 is reported as an ORF; its role is uncertain. V dropped 6 bases and J dropped 7 bases, with 16 bases sitting between them. The CDR3 contains 13 residues. The DNA of the CDR3 is TGCGCCAGCAGAACCACAGGAGCAGAAGAGCAGTACGTC. This gives the protein CASRTTGAEEQYV.

CDR3 region: CASSGLHSTDTQYF. In DNA, the CDR3 is TGTGCCAGCAGCGGACTACATAGCACAGATACGCAGTATTTT. The chain has TRBV27 and TRBJ2-3; tentatively, D is TRBD2 (6 bases). The CDR3 is made up of 14 amino acids. V was pared by 6 bases and J by 0 bases, with 10 bases between. Germline CDR1 MNHEY, CDR2 SMNVEV (reference sequence).

This clone qualifies as medium-sized. The chain employs TRBV11-3 and TRBJ2-7; D is undetermined. The CDR3 totals 14 residues. Germline CDR1 SGHNT, CDR2 YENEEA. V gave up 5 bases and J gave up 1 base, with 12 bases separating them. The CDR3, as DNA: TGTGCCAGCAGCCCGACGACAAGATCCTACGAGCAGTACGTC. It translates to CASSPTTRSYEQYV.

The V gene is TRBV6-2 or TRBV6-3, the J gene TRBJ2-7; D remains unclear. CDR3 length: 14 amino acids. The germline V gene has CDR1 MNHEY and CDR2 SVGEGT. V shed 4 bases and J shed 9 bases, with 19 bases lying between them. CDR3 DNA: TGTGCCAGCAGTTCCCCGACTGTCTGGGTCGGGCAGTACGTC. It translates to CASSSPTVWVGQYV.

This chain links TRBV18 with TRBJ1-5; 9 positions agree with TRBD1. Trimming cost V 5 bases and J 6 bases; bases outside gene matches: 14. CDR1 is KGHSH and CDR2 is LQKENI in the germline V gene. The CDR3 extends over 17 amino acids. The CDR3 DNA reads as TGTGCCAGCTCATCCGCTGGGGACAGGGTAATGGGTCAGCCCCAGCATTTT. Translated: CASSSAGDRVMGQPQHF. Looking up the rest from reference TRBV18 and TRBJ1-5 gives the full variable domain: NAGVMQNPRHLVRRRGQEARLRCSPMKGHSHVYWYRQLPEEGLKFMVYLQKENIIDESGMPKERFSAEFPKEGPSILRIQQVVRGDSAAYFCASSSAGDRVMGQPQHFGDGTRLSIL.

The CDR3 sequence is CASTLAGYNNYGYTF. The CDR3 DNA reads as TGTGCCAGTACCCTCGCGGGGTACAATAACTATGGCTACACCTTC. V and J are TRBV19 and TRBJ1-2, with D hard to call. The CDR3 runs 15 residues. The V gene's germline CDR1 is LNHDA and CDR2 SQIVND (reference sequence). The V end was cut by 7 bases, the J end by 1 base, with 16 bases between.

This clone was detected only once. This sequence joins TRBV28 and TRBJ2-5, with TRBD1 identical over 7 bases. J gave up 4 bases and V 5 bases, and 4 bases lay outside the gene matches. The CDR3 runs to 13 residues. The germline V gene encodes CDR1 MDHEN and CDR2 SYDVKM. CDR3 amino acids: CASSDRVPETQYF. DNA for the CDR3: TGTGCCAGCAGTGACAGGGTCCCAGAGACCCAGTACTTC.

This clone was seen only once. The CDR3 spells CASSYSTSEAFF. CDR3 nucleotide sequence: TGTGCCAGCAGTTACTCGACTTCTGAAGCTTTCTTT. The gene calls are TRBV6-5 and TRBJ1-1; D remains unclear. V was pared by 0 bases and J by 6 bases, with 5 bases between. Per germline, CDR1 MNHEY and CDR2 SVGAGI. This CDR3 spans 12 amino acids.

This clone was observed a handful of times. V usage is TRBV7-2 and J usage is TRBJ1-6, with D tentatively TRBD1 (5 bases). This CDR3 has 19 residues. The V end was cut by 0 bases, the J end by 0 bases, with 15 bases between. Germline V gene lookup returns CDR1 SGHTA and CDR2 FQGNSA. Written as DNA, the CDR3 is TGTGCCAGCAGCTTAGCCCCGGGGGTTGTCAGCTCCTATAATTCACCCCTCCACTTT. This sequence encodes CASSLAPGVVSSYNSPLHF.

The CDR3 protein is CASRKALDSMNTEAFF. The DNA of the CDR3 is TGTGCCAGCAGGAAGGCGTTGGACAGCATGAACACTGAAGCTTTCTTT. This chain uses TRBV7-3 with TRBJ1-1, with TRBD1 as a possible D gene (6 bases). The CDR3 is 16 residues long. Germline CDR1 reads SGHTA; CDR2 reads FQGTGA. Trimming took 6 bases from V and 0 from J, leaving 17 bases between them.

The chain has TRBV18 and TRBJ1-5, with D possibly TRBD1 on 6 matching bases. The germline gives CDR1 KGHSH, CDR2 LQKENI. This CDR3 region has 12 residues. Trimming stripped 5 bases from V and 7 bases from J, with 9 bases between. The CDR3: CASSSGEQPQHF. CDR3 DNA: TGTGCCAGCTCATCAGGGGAGCAGCCCCAGCATTTT.

This chain joins TRBV5-6 and TRBJ2-7; D is possibly TRBD1 (6 bases). Trimming left V 3 bases short and J 3 bases short, with 16 bases between. Germline V gives CDR1 SGHDT, CDR2 YYEEEE. The CDR3 is 15 amino acids. As DNA, the CDR3 is TGTGCCAGCAGCTCACCCTCCCAGGGGTACTACGAGCAGTACGTC. Protein: CASSSPSQGYYEQYV.

The chain has TRBV6-5 and TRBJ2-2; 10 bases line up with TRBD2. Germline loops: CDR1 MNHEY, CDR2 SVGAGI. The CDR3 consists of 15 residues. The V segment lost 4 bases and the J segment 5 bases; nucleotides outside the gene matches: 4. Here the CDR3 reads CASSLLLAGTGELFF. In DNA form, the CDR3 reads TGTGCCAGCAGTTTACTACTAGCGGGGACCGGGGAGCTGTTTTTT.

As DNA, the CDR3 is TGCGCCAGCAGCCAGTTCGGACTCTATCAGCCCCAGCATTTT. Translated: CASSQFGLYQPQHF. This chain uses TRBV4-1 with TRBJ1-5; D remains ambiguous. Per germline, CDR1 MGHRA and CDR2 YSYEKL. Trimming removed 3 bases at V and 5 bases at J, with 11 bases between. The CDR3 loop spans 14 amino acids.

The rearrangement links TRBV7-9 to TRBJ2-5; the match to TRBD2 covers 8 bases. This CDR3 comprises 12 residues. Germline loops: CDR1 SEHNR, CDR2 FQNEAQ (reference sequence). V shed 4 bases and J 9 bases; nucleotides not matched to a gene: 4. CDR3 protein: CASSSGGRAQYF. Here the CDR3 DNA reads TGTGCCAGCAGCTCGGGGGGGCGAGCCCAGTACTTC.

J is TRBJ1-4 and V is TRBV5-6; D is ambiguous. The CDR3 covers 15 residues. The germline V and J ends were trimmed by 6 bases and 8 bases, with 20 bases remaining between them. CDR1 SGHDT and CDR2 YYEEEE come from the germline V gene. The CDR3 loop reads CASTILVLGSEKLFF. The CDR3 bases are TGTGCCAGCACCATTCTAGTGCTGGGGAGCGAAAAACTGTTTTTT.

V usage is TRBV28 and J usage is TRBJ1-1; 8 bases fit TRBD1. J lost 6 bases, V lost 3 bases, and 0 bases had no gene match. The CDR3 is 12 amino acids. Germline V gene data show CDR1 as MDHEN and CDR2 as SYDVKM. In nucleotides, the CDR3 is TGTGCCAGCAGTTTGGACAGGGCTGAAGCTTTCTTT. Translated, it gives CASSLDRAEAFF.

This chain joins TRBV7-2 and TRBJ1-4, with TRBD1 matching over 9 bases. From germline, CDR1 is SGHTA and CDR2 FQGNSA. Trimming removed 5 bases from V and 4 bases from J; junction bases left unmatched: 2. This CDR3 spans 14 amino acids. The CDR3 coding sequence is TGTGCCAGCAGCCCGGGACAGGGTAATGAAAAACTGTTTTTT. Its translation: CASSPGQGNEKLFF.

Regarding this clone: Other DNA sequences from this sample encode an identical CDR3 as well. The rearrangement uses TRBV6-5 and TRBJ2-5; 8 bases align to TRBD1. J gave up 4 bases and V 4 bases, and 2 bases lay outside the gene matches. This CDR3 is built from 13 residues. CDR1 MNHEY and CDR2 SVGAGI come from the germline V gene. The CDR3 nucleotides read TGTGCCAGCAGTTTCGGACAGGGAGAGACCCAGTACTTC. Translated: CASSFGQGETQYF.

The V call is TRBV29-1, the J call TRBJ1-4, with D perhaps matching TRBD1 (5 bases). V was pared by 6 bases and J by 8 bases, with 10 bases between. In germline, CDR1 is SQVTM, CDR2 ANQGSEA. This CDR3 has 11 amino acids. CDR3 sequence: CSVKGKEKLFF. DNA of the CDR3: TGCAGCGTCAAGGGGAAAGAAAAACTGTTTTTT.

The J gene is TRBJ2-3, the V gene TRBV4-3, with 11 bases matching TRBD2. The germline V gene encodes CDR1 LGHNA and CDR2 YSLEER. The ends lost 4 bases at V and 0 bases at J; junction bases unmatched: 0. This CDR3 contains 15 residues. The CDR3 spells CASSRTSGSTDTQYF. The CDR3 nucleotides are TGCGCCAGCAGCCGGACTAGCGGGAGCACAGATACGCAGTATTTT.

CDR3 region: CASSQEARGYGNTIYF. The CDR3, as DNA: TGCGCCAGCAGCCAAGAAGCCAGGGGATATGGAAACACCATATATTTT. The rearrangement joins TRBV4-3 to TRBJ1-3; TRBD1 is a possible D gene (6 bases). The CDR3 extends over 16 amino acids. Germline assignment: CDR1 LGHNA and CDR2 YSLEER. V lost 0 bases and J lost 3, with 12 bases in between.

In DNA form, the CDR3 reads TGTGCCAGCAGTCTCCGACAGGGCATCTATGGCTACACCTTC. Its translation is CASSLRQGIYGYTF. This rearrangement joins TRBV27 to TRBJ1-2, with 7 nucleotides matching TRBD1. Germline V gene sequence: CDR1 MNHEY, CDR2 SMNVEV (reference sequence). After removal of 5 bases from V and 4 bases from J, the junction contained 7 bases not matched to a gene. The CDR3 is made up of 14 amino acids.

The chain carries TRBV6-1 and TRBJ1-4; 9 bases are shared with TRBD1. Germline lookup yields CDR1 MNHNS and CDR2 SASEGT. With V trimmed by 0 bases and J by 0 bases, 5 bases remained unmatched. This CDR3 contains 18 residues. CDR3 protein: CASSEARGTGPTNEKLFF. The DNA of the CDR3 is TGTGCCAGCAGTGAAGCGCGAGGGACAGGGCCAACTAATGAAAAACTGTTTTTT.

The chain is built from TRBV11-2 and TRBJ2-1, with 14 bases fitting TRBD2. There are 15 residues in the CDR3. Trimming removed 5 bases from V and 9 bases from J; junction bases left unmatched: 6. Germline CDR1 reads SGHAT; CDR2 reads FQNNGV. The CDR3 spells CASSTTSGRAVEQFF. Here the CDR3 DNA reads TGTGCCAGCAGCACGACTAGCGGGAGGGCTGTTGAGCAGTTCTTC.

A single count supports this clone. This chain uses TRBV9 with TRBJ2-1; 10 bases are shared with TRBD2. Germline values: CDR1 SGDLS, CDR2 YYNGEE. The CDR3 spans 14 residues. V shed 3 bases, J shed 8 bases, and the junction held 5 bases outside the gene matches. Here the CDR3 DNA reads TGTGCCAGCAGCGGGGGACTAGCGTTAGATGAGCAGTTCTTC. Translated: CASSGGLALDEQFF.

The chain recombines TRBV18 with TRBJ1-1; no clear D gene. The CDR3 has 14 residues. V lost 3 bases and J 3 bases, leaving 11 bases between the germline ends. Germline lookup yields CDR1 KGHSH and CDR2 LQKENI. DNA for the CDR3: TGTGCCAGCTCACCCTTCCCGGAGGACACTGAAGCTTTCTTT. As protein: CASSPFPEDTEAFF. Filled out from reference TRBV18 and TRBJ1-1, the complete variable domain reads NAGVMQNPRHLVRRRGQEARLRCSPMKGHSHVYWYRQLPEEGLKFMVYLQKENIIDESGMPKERFSAEFPKEGPSILRIQQVVRGDSAAYFCASSPFPEDTEAFFGQGTRLTVV.

The chain carries TRBV28 and TRBJ2-1, with 10 bases aligning to TRBD2. The germline CDR1 and CDR2 sequences are MDHEN and SYDVKM. The V gene end was trimmed by 3 bases and the J gene end by 7 bases; junction bases not matched to a gene: 6. The CDR3 runs to 15 residues. The CDR3 is CASSLGVAGGNEQFF. The CDR3, as DNA: TGTGCCAGCAGTTTGGGGGTAGCGGGGGGAAATGAGCAGTTCTTC.

This chain links TRBV6-5 with TRBJ2-1; D possibly corresponds to TRBD2 (6 bases). The ends were cut back, 8 bases at V and 3 bases at J, with 17 bases in the middle. Looked up from germline, CDR1 is MNHEY and CDR2 is SVGAGI. This CDR3 contains 15 residues. DNA of the CDR3: TGTGCCAGCGGGCGGGGTAGCGTTAACTACAATGAGCAGTTCTTC. It specifies CASGRGSVNYNEQFF.